These 6 T cell receptor beta chains originate from one sample sequenced in a study of T cells in Graves' hyperthyroidism and ophthalmopathy (dated by TCRdb to the late 2010s). The library was obtained by multiplex PCR. Reads for this sample came from an Illumina HiSeq 2000. The TCR beta CDR3 regions were amplified from RNA transcripts. A first-round RT-PCR of the TCR CDR3 used the HTBI primer set with the Qiagen OneStep RT-PCR kit. TCRdb passed the public sequencing reads through fastp at Q25 and MiXCR, retaining productive beta sequences. Each CDR3 protein appears once, grouped with its most common genes and DNA. The sample yields about 380,000 distinct CDR3 sequences; about a fifth were counted once. The top ten clones comprise 40% of the sample. Sequences were obtained from blood. These TCRs come from a young man with Graves' ophthalmopathy.

This clonotype appeared a few times. The V call is TRBV13, the J call TRBJ2-1, with D uncertain. CDR3 length equals 16 residues. V shed 3 bases and J shed 0 bases, with 12 bases lying between them. The germline V gene encodes CDR1 PRHDT and CDR2 FYEKMQ (reference sequence). CDR3 nucleotide sequence: TGTGCCAGCAGCTTCGGTTGGCAGAGCTCCTACAATGAGCAGTTCTTC. Translating it yields CASSFGWQSSYNEQFF.

This chain connects TRBV7-6 to TRBJ1-5, with 9 bases identical to TRBD1. The length of the CDR3 is 15 residues. Trimming removed 5 bases from V and 4 bases from J; junction bases left unmatched: 6. The germline CDR1 and CDR2 sequences are SGHVS and FNYEAQ. CDR3 region: CASSLLTGGNQPQHF. DNA for the CDR3: TGTGCCAGCAGCCTATTGACAGGGGGGAATCAGCCCCAGCATTTT.

This clonotype was picked up a small number of times. CDR3 loop: CASSLERQGLPHEQYF. The CDR3 DNA reads as TGTGCCAGCAGCTTGGAGCGCCAGGGCCTCCCCCACGAGCAGTACTTC. The gene calls are TRBV5-6 and TRBJ2-7, with D maybe TRBD1 (5 bases). CDR1 is SGHDT, CDR2 YYEEEE, per germline. The CDR3 is 16 amino acids. V was shortened by 0 bases and J by 5 bases, with 18 bases between the two germline ends.

In its sample, this clonotype was seen a few times. The rearrangement joins TRBV5-1 to TRBJ2-5, with 9 bases matching TRBD2. The CDR3 loop spans 16 amino acids. The germline V gene encodes CDR1 SGHRS and CDR2 YFSETQ. Trimming at V came to 0 bases and at J to 2 bases, leaving 5 bases not matched to a gene. The CDR3 DNA follows: TGCGCCAGCAGCTTGGGTGCGGGACTAGCACAAGAGACCCAGTACTTC. Its translation: CASSLGAGLAQETQYF.

In its sample, this clonotype was seen many times. The chain carries TRBV7-3 and TRBJ1-2; possible D gene TRBD1, 6 bases. Germline-derived CDR1 and CDR2 are SGHTA and FQGTGA. The CDR3 has 14 residues. V lost 5 bases and J 4 bases, leaving 14 bases between the germline ends. CDR3 region: CASSTSRGSYGYTF. The DNA of the CDR3 is TGTGCCAGCAGCACCTCCAGGGGCAGCTATGGCTACACCTTC.

This clonotype was counted at least ten times. V is TRBV12-3 or TRBV12-4 and J is TRBJ1-2; D ambiguous. The germline V and J ends were trimmed by 1 base and 8 bases, with 8 bases remaining between them. CDR3 length: 12 residues. The CDR3 sequence is CASSLDHLGYTF. The CDR3, as DNA: TGTGCCAGCAGTTTAGACCATCTGGGCTACACCTTC.